The next 3 T cell receptor beta chains were all read from a single sample in a study of blood T cell repertoires in COVID-19. Profiled with immunoSEQ multiplex PCR; TCRdb holds only in-frame clones, not every one. The data hold 310,000 or so clones, with 88% observed a single time. The sample comprised peripheral blood. The receptors derive from a woman in her fifties or sixties with active or convalescent COVID-19.

The CDR3 loop is CASSPWGDREGSYGYTF. The CDR3, as DNA: TGTGCCAGCTCACCATGGGGCGACAGGGAAGGGTCCTATGGCTACACCTTC. The chain recombines TRBV18 with TRBJ1-2; 7 nucleotides match TRBD1. The J segment lost 4 bases and the V segment lost 2 bases, leaving 13 bases of the junction unmatched. This CDR3 has 17 residues. Germline V gives CDR1 KGHSH, CDR2 LQKENI.

The chain is built from TRBV24-1 and TRBJ2-3; no reliable D call. CDR1 KGHDR and CDR2 SFDVKD come from the germline V gene. The V and J ends lost 9 bases and 1 base respectively, with 13 bases between them. The CDR3 covers 14 residues. The DNA of the CDR3 is TGTGCCACCTCCGGCGGTTTAGGCACAGATACGCAGTATTTT. Its protein product is CATSGGLGTDTQYF.

Only one count was recorded for this clone. The genes are TRBV24-1 and TRBJ2-1; 10 nucleotides agree with TRBD2. V lost 2 bases and J lost 6; bases outside the gene matches: 18. The germline V gene has CDR1 KGHDR and CDR2 SFDVKD. This CDR3 is 20 amino acids long. CDR3: CATSDSQASGSGRAINEQFF. CDR3 DNA sequence: TGTGCCACCAGTGATTCCCAGGCTAGCGGGAGTGGCAGGGCAATCAATGAGCAGTTCTTC.